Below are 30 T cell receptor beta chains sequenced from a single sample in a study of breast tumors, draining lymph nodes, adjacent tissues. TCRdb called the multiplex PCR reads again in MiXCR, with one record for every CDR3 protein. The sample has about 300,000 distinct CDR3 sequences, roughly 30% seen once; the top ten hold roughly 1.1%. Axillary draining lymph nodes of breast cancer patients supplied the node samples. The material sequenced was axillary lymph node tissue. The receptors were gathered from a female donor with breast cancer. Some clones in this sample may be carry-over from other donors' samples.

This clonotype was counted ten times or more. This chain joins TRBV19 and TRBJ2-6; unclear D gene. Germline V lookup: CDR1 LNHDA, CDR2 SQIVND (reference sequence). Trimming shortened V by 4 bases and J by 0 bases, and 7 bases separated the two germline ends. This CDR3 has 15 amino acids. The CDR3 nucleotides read TGTGCCAGTAGTAGAATCGGCTCTGGGGCCAACGTCCTGACTTTC. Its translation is CASSRIGSGANVLTF.

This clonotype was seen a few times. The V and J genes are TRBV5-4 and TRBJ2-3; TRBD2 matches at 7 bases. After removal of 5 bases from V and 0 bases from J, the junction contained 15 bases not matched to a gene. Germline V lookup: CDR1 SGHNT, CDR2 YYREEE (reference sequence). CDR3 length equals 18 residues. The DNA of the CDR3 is TGTGCCAGCAGGGGGGAGGGAGCGCCAAGAACTAGCACAGATACGCAGTATTTT. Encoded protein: CASRGEGAPRTSTDTQYF.

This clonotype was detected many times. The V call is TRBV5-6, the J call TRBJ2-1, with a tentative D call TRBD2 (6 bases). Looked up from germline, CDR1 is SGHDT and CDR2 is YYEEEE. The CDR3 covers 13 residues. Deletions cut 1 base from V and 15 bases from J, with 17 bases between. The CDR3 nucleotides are TGTGCCAGCAGCTTGACGACTAGTGGGGGAGCGTTCTTC. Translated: CASSLTTSGGAFF.

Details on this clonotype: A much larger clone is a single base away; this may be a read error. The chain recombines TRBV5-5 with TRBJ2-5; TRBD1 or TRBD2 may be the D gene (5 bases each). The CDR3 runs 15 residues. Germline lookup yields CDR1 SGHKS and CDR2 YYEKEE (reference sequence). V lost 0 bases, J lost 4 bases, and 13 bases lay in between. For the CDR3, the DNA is TGTGCCAGCAGCTTGGGTTACACTAGGGGAGAGACCCAGTACTTC. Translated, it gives CASSLGYTRGETQYF.

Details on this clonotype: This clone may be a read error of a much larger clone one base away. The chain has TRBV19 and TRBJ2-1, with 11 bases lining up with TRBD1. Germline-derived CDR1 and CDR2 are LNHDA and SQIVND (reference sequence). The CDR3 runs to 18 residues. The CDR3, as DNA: TGTGCCAGTAGCTATAGGACAGGGGGCGCACCCACCTACAATGAGCGGTTCTTC. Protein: CASSYRTGGAPTYNERFF.

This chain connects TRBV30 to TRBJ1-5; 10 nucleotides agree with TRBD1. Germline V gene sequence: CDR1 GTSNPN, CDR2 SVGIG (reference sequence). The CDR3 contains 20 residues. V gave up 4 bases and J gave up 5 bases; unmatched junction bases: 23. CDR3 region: CAWNFKPGRPGQGLDQPQHF. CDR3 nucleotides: TGTGCCTGGAATTTCAAGCCCGGGAGGCCGGGACAGGGGCTAGATCAGCCCCAGCATTTT.

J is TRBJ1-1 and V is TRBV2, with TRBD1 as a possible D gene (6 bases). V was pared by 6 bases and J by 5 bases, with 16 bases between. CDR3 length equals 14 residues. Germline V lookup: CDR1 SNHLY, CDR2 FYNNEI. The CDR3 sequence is CASRVKQGRTEAFF. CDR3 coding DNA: TGTGCCAGCAGGGTAAAGCAGGGGCGGACTGAAGCTTTCTTT.

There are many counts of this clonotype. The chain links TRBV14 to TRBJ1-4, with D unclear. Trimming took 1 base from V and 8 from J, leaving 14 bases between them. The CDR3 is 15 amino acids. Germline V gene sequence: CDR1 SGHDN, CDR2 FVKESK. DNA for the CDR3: TGTGCCAGCAGCCAAGTTCCCGGGGAGGACGAAAAACTGTTTTTT. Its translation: CASSQVPGEDEKLFF.

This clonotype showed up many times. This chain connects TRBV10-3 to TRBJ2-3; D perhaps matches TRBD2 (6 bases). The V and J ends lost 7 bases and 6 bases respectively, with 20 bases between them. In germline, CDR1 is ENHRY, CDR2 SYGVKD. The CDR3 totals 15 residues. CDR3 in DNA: TGTGCCATCATCCAGCACTCGACTAGTTGGGATACGCAGTATTTT. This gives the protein CAIIQHSTSWDTQYF.

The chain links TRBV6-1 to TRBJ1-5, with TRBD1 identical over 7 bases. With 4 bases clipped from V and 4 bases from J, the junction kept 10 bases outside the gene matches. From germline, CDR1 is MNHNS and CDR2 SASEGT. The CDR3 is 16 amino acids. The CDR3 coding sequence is TGTGCCAGCAGTGCTAAGTTGACAGGGAGTAATCAGCCCCAGCATTTT. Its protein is CASSAKLTGSNQPQHF.

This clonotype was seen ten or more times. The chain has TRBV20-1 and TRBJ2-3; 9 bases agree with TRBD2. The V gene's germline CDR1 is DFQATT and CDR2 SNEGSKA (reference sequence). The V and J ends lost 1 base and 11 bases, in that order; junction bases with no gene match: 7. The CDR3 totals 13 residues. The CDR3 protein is CSARVPSGTRQYF. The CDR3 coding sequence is TGCAGTGCTAGAGTGCCTAGCGGGACTAGGCAGTATTTT.

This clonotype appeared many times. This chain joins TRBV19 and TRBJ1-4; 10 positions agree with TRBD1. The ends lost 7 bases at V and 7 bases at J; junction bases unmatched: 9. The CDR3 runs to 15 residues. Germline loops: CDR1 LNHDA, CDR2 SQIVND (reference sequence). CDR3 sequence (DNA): TGTGCCAGTAAAGTCCCGGGACAGGGGCGTGAAAAACTGTTTTTT. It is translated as CASKVPGQGREKLFF.

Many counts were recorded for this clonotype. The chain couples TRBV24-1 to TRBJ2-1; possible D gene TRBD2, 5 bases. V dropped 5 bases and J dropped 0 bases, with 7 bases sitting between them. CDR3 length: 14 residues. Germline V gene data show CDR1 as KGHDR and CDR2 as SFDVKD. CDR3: CATSGRDSYNEQFF. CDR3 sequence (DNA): TGTGCCACCAGTGGACGGGACTCCTACAATGAGCAGTTCTTC.

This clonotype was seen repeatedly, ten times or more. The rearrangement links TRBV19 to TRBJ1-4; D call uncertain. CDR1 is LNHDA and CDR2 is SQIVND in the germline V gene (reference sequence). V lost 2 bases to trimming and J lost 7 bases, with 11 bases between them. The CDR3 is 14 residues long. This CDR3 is CASSITAGGEKLFF. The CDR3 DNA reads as TGTGCCAGTAGTATAACGGCCGGCGGTGAAAAACTGTTTTTT.

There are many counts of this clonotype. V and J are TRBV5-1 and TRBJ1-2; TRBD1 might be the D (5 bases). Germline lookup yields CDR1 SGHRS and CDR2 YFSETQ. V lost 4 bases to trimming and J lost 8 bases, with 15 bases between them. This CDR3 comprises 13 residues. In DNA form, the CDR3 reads TGCGCCAGCAGCGACCCGCAGGGAGGCGGCTACACCTTC. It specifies CASSDPQGGGYTF.

As DNA, the CDR3 is TGTGCCAGCAGTTACCCAACTAAGACCGGGGAGCTGTTTTTT. Translating it yields CASSYPTKTGELFF. The V call is TRBV6-2 or TRBV6-3, the J call TRBJ2-2; D uncertain. V lost 2 bases and J lost 5, with 9 bases in between. This CDR3 has 14 amino acids. Germline CDR1 is MNHEY and CDR2 is SVGEGT.

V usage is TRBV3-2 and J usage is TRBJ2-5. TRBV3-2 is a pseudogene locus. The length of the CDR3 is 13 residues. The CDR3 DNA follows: TGTGCCAGCAGCCACGGGTCGACGGAGACCCAGTACTTC. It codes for CASSHGSTETQYF.

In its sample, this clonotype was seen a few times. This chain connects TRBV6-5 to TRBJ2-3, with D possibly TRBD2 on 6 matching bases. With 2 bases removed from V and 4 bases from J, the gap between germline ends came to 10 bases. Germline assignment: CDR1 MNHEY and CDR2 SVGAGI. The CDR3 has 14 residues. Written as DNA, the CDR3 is TGTGCCAGCAGTTACCCCGGGAGTGCAGATACGCAGTATTTT. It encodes CASSYPGSADTQYF.

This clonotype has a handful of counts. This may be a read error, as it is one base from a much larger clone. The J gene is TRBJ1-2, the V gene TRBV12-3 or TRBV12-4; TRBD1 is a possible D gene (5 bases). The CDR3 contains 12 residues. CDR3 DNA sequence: TGTGCCAGCAGTTTTGGAGGGGCAGGCTACGCCTTC. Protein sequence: CASSFGGAGYAF.

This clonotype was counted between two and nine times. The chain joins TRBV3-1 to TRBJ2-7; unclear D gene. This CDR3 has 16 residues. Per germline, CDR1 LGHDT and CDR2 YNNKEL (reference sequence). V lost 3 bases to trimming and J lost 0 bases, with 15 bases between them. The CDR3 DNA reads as TGTGCCAGCAGCCATCGTCTTCCGGTACCCTCCTACGAGCAGTACTTC. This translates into CASSHRLPVPSYEQYF.

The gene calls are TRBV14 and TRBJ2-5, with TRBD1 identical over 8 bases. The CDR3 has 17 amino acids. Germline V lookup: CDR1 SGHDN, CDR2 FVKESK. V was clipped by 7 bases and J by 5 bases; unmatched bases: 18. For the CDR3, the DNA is TGTGCCAGCACTCGCCGACAGGGGTCCAGGGTTGGGGAGACCCAGTACTTC. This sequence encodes CASTRRQGSRVGETQYF.

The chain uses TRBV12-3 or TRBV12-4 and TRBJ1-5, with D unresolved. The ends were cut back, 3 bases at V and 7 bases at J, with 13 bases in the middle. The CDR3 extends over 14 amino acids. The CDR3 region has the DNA TGTGCCAGCAGTTTCATGGGATACGAGCAGCCCCAGCATTTT. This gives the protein CASSFMGYEQPQHF.

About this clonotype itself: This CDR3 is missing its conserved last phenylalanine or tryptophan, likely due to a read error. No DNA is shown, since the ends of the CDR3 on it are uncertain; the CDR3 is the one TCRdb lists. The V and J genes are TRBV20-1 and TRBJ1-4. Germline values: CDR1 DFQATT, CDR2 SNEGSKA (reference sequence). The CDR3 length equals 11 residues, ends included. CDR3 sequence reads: CSARRNEKLSS.

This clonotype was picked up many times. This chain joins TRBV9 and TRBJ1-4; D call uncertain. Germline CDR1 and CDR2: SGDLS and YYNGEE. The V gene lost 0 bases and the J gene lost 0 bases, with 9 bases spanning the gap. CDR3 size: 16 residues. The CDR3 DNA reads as TGTGCCAGCAGCGTAGAAGGTACAGCAACTAATGAAAAACTGTTTTTT. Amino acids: CASSVEGTATNEKLFF.

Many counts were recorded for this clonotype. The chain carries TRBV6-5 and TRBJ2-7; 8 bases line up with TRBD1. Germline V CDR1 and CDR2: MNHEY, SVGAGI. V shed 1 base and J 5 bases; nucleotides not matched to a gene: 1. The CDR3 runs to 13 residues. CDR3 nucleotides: TGTGCCAGCAGTTACTTGGACAGGGACGAGCAGTACTTC. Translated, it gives CASSYLDRDEQYF.

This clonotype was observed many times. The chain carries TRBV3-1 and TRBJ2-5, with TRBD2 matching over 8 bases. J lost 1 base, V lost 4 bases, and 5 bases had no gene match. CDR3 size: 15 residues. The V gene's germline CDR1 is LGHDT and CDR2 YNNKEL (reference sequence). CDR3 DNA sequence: TGTGCCAGCAGCCTAACTAGCGGATTCCAAGAGACCCAGTACTTC. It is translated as CASSLTSGFQETQYF.

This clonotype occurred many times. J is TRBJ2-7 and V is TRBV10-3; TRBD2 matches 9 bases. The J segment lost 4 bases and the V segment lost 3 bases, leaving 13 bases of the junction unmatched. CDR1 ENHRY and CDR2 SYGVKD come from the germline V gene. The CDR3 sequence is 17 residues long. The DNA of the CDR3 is TGTGCCATCAGTGAAGGTTTGCTAGCGGGAAACGAATACGAGCAGTACTTC. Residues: CAISEGLLAGNEYEQYF.

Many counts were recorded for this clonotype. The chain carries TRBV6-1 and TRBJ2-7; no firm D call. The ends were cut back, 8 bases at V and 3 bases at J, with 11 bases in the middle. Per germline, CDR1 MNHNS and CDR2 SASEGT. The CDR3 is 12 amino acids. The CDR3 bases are TGTGCCAGCGGGGTATTTGTCTACGAGCAGTACTTC. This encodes CASGVFVYEQYF.

CDR3 bases: TGTGCCAGCAGGCCGGGGGAGCAGCTGAATTCACCCCTCCACTTT. Its translation: CASRPGEQLNSPLHF. V gene TRBV27 combines with J gene TRBJ1-6; tentative D call: TRBD1 (5 bases). The V gene's germline CDR1 is MNHEY and CDR2 SMNVEV (reference sequence). The CDR3 runs to 15 residues. Trimming left V 6 bases short and J 7 bases short, with 16 bases between.

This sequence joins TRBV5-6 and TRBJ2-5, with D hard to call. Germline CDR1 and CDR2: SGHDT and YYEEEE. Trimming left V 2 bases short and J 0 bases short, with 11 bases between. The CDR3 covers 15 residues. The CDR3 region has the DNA TGTGCCAGCAGCTTAGGGTTTCCGTACCAAGAGACCCAGTACTTC. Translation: CASSLGFPYQETQYF.